The T cell receptor (beta chain) described here comes from a study of blood T cell repertoires in COVID-19. The wider study: Samples of COVID-19 (acute and convalescent) were obtained from the United States, Italy and Spain. From T cells, B-cell-depleted T cells, or PBMCs came the material, which was cDNA or gDNA.

The CDR3 contains 16 residues. V shed 4 bases and J 3 bases; nucleotides not matched to a gene: 10. Germline V gene lookup returns CDR1 SGHKS and CDR2 YYEKEE (reference sequence). Original processing methods: Estimates of nucleated cell counts were drawn from the amplification of reference gene primers. Sequencing used immunoSEQ multiplex PCR; TCRdb keeps in-frame clones, though not all of them. Clone size and the V and J calls come from that table; the DNA yielded D and trimming. Among a few hundred thousand clones listed, roughly nine tenths were seen once. The rearrangement joins TRBV5-5 to TRBJ1-5; 7 nucleotides align to TRBD1. The source material was peripheral blood. This receptor was identified in a man between 18 and 29 years old with active or convalescent COVID-19. CDR3 sequence (DNA): TGTGCCAGCAGCGCCATAGGGCAGGGGGACAATCAGCCCCAGCATTTT. This translates into CASSAIGQGDNQPQHF.